This entry concerns a single T cell receptor beta chain. Its specificity is not known. The time point is: week 23, last vaccination. A 20-mer mutant IDH1 peptide at 300 ug was injected subcutaneously with topical imiquimod. The V end lost 2 bases, the J end lost 7 bases, and 12 bases lay between the germline ends. The CDR3 covers 13 residues. From germline, CDR1 is LNHDA and CDR2 SQIVND (reference sequence). Method: immunoSEQ multiplex PCR; TCRdb's copy keeps in-frame clones and lacks some. The sample gives tens of thousands of clones, 80% to 90% of which show up once; around 8.4% is in the top ten. This record belongs to a study of a mutant IDH1 vaccine in newly diagnosed glioma. Turning to the study itself: Every participant had undergone radiotherapy, temozolomide, or both before, and most underwent both.

Study results and limitations: Shifts in the top peripheral T cell clonotypes seemed unrelated to pseudoprogression.

The material was PBMCs, obtained from a glioma patient whose treatment included an IDH1 peptide vaccine. This TCR came from a woman aged 40 to 50 with glioma. Some clones in this sample may be carry-over from other donors' samples. This chain uses TRBV19 with TRBJ2-7; maybe TRBD2 (6 bases). CDR3 in DNA: TGTGCCAGTAGTATATTTCTGGCGGGGGAGCAGTACTTC. Translated, it gives CASSIFLAGEQYF.